The T cell receptor beta chain under discussion was sequenced for a study of tumor-infiltrating lymphocytes in primary liver carcinoma. Study results and caveats: Significantly larger top-250-clone fractions were found in tumors than in blood (p = 0.039).

Researchers generated TCR beta cDNA from around 0.55 ug of total RNA, relying on a constant-region primer. Libraries of TCR beta came from three nested multiplex PCR rounds with slightly modified ARM-PCR. Researchers ran the first two PCR rounds for roughly 11 cycles each with TRBV1-TRBV30 forward primers and a C-beta reverse primer. TCRdb re-called the multiplex PCR reads with MiXCR, one entry per CDR3 protein. The data contain 150,000 to 200,000 distinct CDR3 sequences, 85% of them singletons. A note on this clonotype: Its target is unknown.

The CDR3 totals 15 residues. Germline loops: CDR1 SGHNT, CDR2 YYREEE (reference sequence). V shed 3 bases and J shed 6 bases, with 15 bases lying between them. Joint extraction of RNA and DNA used about 17-30 mg of bulk tissue that was unsorted. The clonotype comes from a man aged 40-55 years with primary liver carcinoma and hepatitis B virus infection. Source material: tumor tissue from primary liver carcinoma. This chain uses TRBV5-4 with TRBJ2-2; a possible D gene is TRBD1 (5 bases). The CDR3 protein is CASSWGYFNAGELFF. The CDR3 region has the DNA TGTGCCAGCAGCTGGGGCTACTTCAACGCCGGGGAGCTGTTTTTT.